Following are 17 T cell receptor beta chains from one sample sequenced in a study of spatial heterogeneity in lung cancer. Study-wide results and limits: How many expanded intratumoral alpha and beta TCRs were present tracked the tumor mutation count, which was a count of nonsynonymous mutations.

Time point noted: sample taken at primary tumor resection. These TCRs are of unknown antigen specificity. From the 5' RACE reads, TCRdb called clonotypes with MiXCR, one entry per CDR3 protein. Of approximately 2,200 distinct CDR3 sequences in the sample, approximately 23% were seen once. The input for sequencing was lung tumor tissue, taken at surgery. The receptors stem from a male donor with early-stage non-small cell lung cancer.

For this clonotype: A library prepared for alpha chains yielded this beta chain as an off-target read; its size is of little meaning. This chain uses TRBV5-1 with TRBJ1-6; perhaps TRBD1 as D (5 bases). Trimming removed 0 bases from V and 8 bases from J, with 12 bases in between. Germline CDR1 and CDR2: SGHRS and YFSETQ. The CDR3 is 15 amino acids. The chain's CDR3 is CASSLEGTSDSPLHF. DNA of the CDR3: TGCGCCAGCAGCTTGGAAGGGACTTCGGATTCACCCCTCCACTTT. The whole variable domain, filled in from reference TRBV5-1 and TRBJ1-6, reads KAGVTQTPRYLIKTRGQQVTLSCSPISGHRSVSWYQQTPGQGLQFLFEYFSETQRNKGNFPGRFSGRQFSNSRSEMNVSTLELGDSALYLCASSLEGTSDSPLHFGNGTRLTVT.

In its sample, this clonotype was seen a few times. Being off target in a library aimed at alpha chains, this beta chain has a size of little meaning. The chain couples TRBV29-1 to TRBJ2-7, with D unclear. From germline, CDR1 is SQVTM and CDR2 ANQGSEA. This CDR3 has 11 residues. V was clipped by 1 base and J by 4 bases, with 5 bases between them. This CDR3 reads CSVEGKYEQYF. The CDR3 DNA follows: TGCAGCGTTGAAGGGAAGTACGAGCAGTACTTC.

As to this clonotype: Being off target in a library aimed at alpha chains, this beta chain has a size of little meaning. The chain couples TRBV19 to TRBJ2-2; D is unresolved. The CDR3 sequence is 13 residues long. Germline V lookup: CDR1 LNHDA, CDR2 SQIVND (reference sequence). Between the trimmed V and J ends, which lost 2 bases and 4 bases, there was a span of 5 bases. This CDR3 is CASSILGTGELFF. CDR3 DNA: TGTGCCAGTAGTATACTTGGCACCGGGGAGCTGTTTTTT. The whole variable domain, remainder taken from reference TRBV19 and TRBJ2-2, is DGGITQSPKYLFRKEGQNVTLSCEQNLNHDAMYWYRQDPGQGLRLIYYSQIVNDFQKGDIAEGYSVSREKKESFPLTVTSAQKNPTAFYLCASSILGTGELFFGEGSRLTVL.

Remarks on this clonotype: Since it is a stray read in a library aimed at alpha chains, this beta chain has a size that is not meaningful. The gene calls are TRBV20-1 and TRBJ2-3; 11 bases align to TRBD2. The CDR3 totals 14 residues. The V segment lost 2 bases and the J segment 4 bases; nucleotides outside the gene matches: 2. From germline, CDR1 is DFQATT and CDR2 SNEGSKA (reference sequence). CDR3 sequence: CSARNSGGADTQYF. The CDR3 nucleotides read TGCAGTGCTAGAAATAGCGGGGGGGCAGATACGCAGTATTTT.

This clonotype is medium-sized in the sample. This beta chain represents an off-target read in a library built for alpha chains; its size is of limited meaning. The rearrangement uses TRBV6-2 or TRBV6-3 and TRBJ2-1, with D perhaps given as TRBD1 or TRBD2 (5 bases each). The CDR3 covers 12 residues. CDR1 is MNHEY and CDR2 is SVGEGT in the germline V gene. V lost 1 base, J lost 14 bases, and 12 bases lay in between. CDR3 in amino acids: CASSYWDGQKFF. CDR3 coding DNA: TGTGCCAGCAGTTACTGGGACGGACAAAAGTTCTTC.

By its share, this clonotype is medium-sized (0.01 to 0.1%). Since the library was made to target alpha chains, this beta chain is a stray read and its abundance is not meaningful. This sequence joins TRBV27 and TRBJ2-4; no reliable D call. The CDR3 totals 13 residues. Trimming took off 7 bases at V and 0 bases at J, with 7 bases between the two ends. The germline CDR1 and CDR2 sequences are MNHEY and SMNVEV (reference sequence). The chain's CDR3 is CASKGVAKNIQYF. The DNA of the CDR3 is TGTGCCAGCAAAGGAGTAGCCAAAAACATTCAGTACTTC.

This clonotype was seen a handful of times. This beta chain is an unintended read in a library built for alpha chains; its size means little. V and J are TRBV4-2 and TRBJ1-6; no clear D gene. Per the germline V gene, CDR1 is LGHNA and CDR2 is YNFKEQ. The CDR3 consists of 12 residues. V shed 5 bases and J shed 8 bases, with 7 bases lying between them. CDR3 loop: CASSFSDSPLHF. The CDR3 bases are TGTGCCAGCAGCTTCTCCGATTCACCCCTCCACTTT.

This clonotype is judged large. Because this beta chain is a stray read in a library intended to capture alpha chains, its abundance should not be given much weight. DNA of the CDR3: TGTGCCAGCAGCTTTACCGTGGATACGCAGTATTTT. Residues: CASSFTVDTQYF. The chain carries TRBV7-9 and TRBJ2-3; no clear D. Germline V lookup: CDR1 SEHNR, CDR2 FQNEAQ (reference sequence). With 3 bases removed from V and 6 bases from J, the gap between germline ends came to 7 bases. The length of the CDR3 is 12 residues.

Comments on this clonotype: This beta chain is an unintended read in a library built for alpha chains; its size means little. V usage is TRBV6-2 or TRBV6-3 and J usage is TRBJ2-7, with D perhaps given as TRBD1 or TRBD2 (5 bases each). The CDR3 is 13 residues long. Germline V gives CDR1 MNHEY, CDR2 SVGEGT. Trimming removed 1 base at V and 3 bases at J, with 7 bases between. The CDR3: CASSYWGNYEQYF. CDR3 nucleotides: TGTGCCAGCAGTTACTGGGGGAACTACGAGCAGTACTTC.

This clonotype was observed a handful of times. With the library built for alpha chains, this beta chain is off target and its frequency is not meaningful. The chain is built from TRBV29-1 and TRBJ2-1; D perhaps matches TRBD2 (5 bases). V lost 4 bases, J lost 8 bases, and 12 bases lay in between. CDR1 and CDR2 from the germline V gene are SQVTM and ANQGSEA. The CDR3 consists of 12 residues. CDR3: CSVGSGYDEQFF. CDR3 nucleotides: TGCAGCGTTGGTTCGGGGTACGATGAGCAGTTCTTC.

Comment on this clonotype: This beta chain is a stray read from a library made for alpha chains; its abundance is not meaningful. The chain uses TRBV2 and TRBJ2-2; no reliable D call. CDR3 length equals 14 residues. Germline CDR1 reads SNHLY; CDR2 reads FYNNEI. V was pared by 3 bases and J by 4 bases, with 9 bases between. The CDR3 region has the DNA TGTGCCAGCAGTGATAGGTTGGGCACCGGGGAGCTGTTTTTT. This gives the protein CASSDRLGTGELFF.

Of note for this clonotype: The library was designed around alpha chains, so this beta chain is a stray read whose abundance carries little weight. This rearrangement joins TRBV28 to TRBJ2-1; D remains ambiguous. V was clipped by 5 bases and J by 7 bases, with 6 bases between them. CDR3 length: 11 residues. Germline-derived CDR1 and CDR2 are MDHEN and SYDVKM. The CDR3 protein is CASSRVNEQFF. The CDR3 nucleotides are TGTGCCAGCAGTCGGGTTAATGAGCAGTTCTTC.

Relative to its sample, this clonotype is large. In a library made to pick up alpha chains, this beta chain is a stray read with a size that means little. V is TRBV3-1 and J is TRBJ2-1; D possibly corresponds to TRBD1 (5 bases). Trimming stripped 5 bases from V and 10 bases from J, with 15 bases between. This CDR3 region has 13 residues. Looked up from germline, CDR1 is LGHDT and CDR2 is YNNKEL (reference sequence). In DNA, the CDR3 is TGTGCCAGCAGCTTTCCGACAGCACGGGAGCAGTTCTTC. Protein sequence: CASSFPTAREQFF.

Notes on this clonotype: A read error may produce the germline difference seen at one junction end. This beta chain is an unintended read in a library built for alpha chains; its size means little. This CDR3 is CASSFLGDGEQFF. CDR3 sequence (DNA): TGTGCTAGCAGCTTCCTAGGTGACGGTGAGCAGTTCTTC. This sequence joins TRBV7-7 and TRBJ2-1; D is undetermined. CDR3 length: 13 residues. From germline, CDR1 is SSHAT and CDR2 FNYEAQ (reference sequence).

Relative to its sample, this clonotype is medium-sized (0.01 to 0.1%). This beta chain is an off-target read within a library intended for alpha chains, so its frequency means little. The V gene is TRBV5-1, the J gene TRBJ2-5, with 7 nucleotides matching TRBD1. The CDR3 loop spans 14 amino acids. Trimming removed 3 bases from V and 5 bases from J; junction bases left unmatched: 7. Per germline, CDR1 SGHRS and CDR2 YFSETQ. This CDR3 is CASSWGGTEETQYF. CDR3 sequence (DNA): TGCGCCAGCAGCTGGGGTGGGACAGAGGAGACCCAGTACTTC.

This clonotype was counted only a few times. Being off target in a library aimed at alpha chains, this beta chain has a size of little meaning. This chain joins TRBV2 and TRBJ2-7; D is tentatively TRBD1 or TRBD2 (5 bases each). Looked up from germline, CDR1 is SNHLY and CDR2 is FYNNEI. The CDR3 runs 11 residues. The germline V and J ends were trimmed by 10 bases and 8 bases, with 15 bases remaining between them. CDR3 protein: CATRGEYQQYF. CDR3 DNA sequence: TGTGCCACCCGAGGGGAGTATCAGCAGTACTTC.

Concerning this clonotype itself: Since the library was made to target alpha chains, this beta chain is a stray read and its abundance is not meaningful. The chain couples TRBV29-1 to TRBJ2-7; TRBD1 is a possible D gene (6 bases). The CDR3 covers 11 residues. Trimming stripped 6 bases from V and 6 bases from J, with 12 bases between. Germline-derived CDR1 and CDR2 are SQVTM and ANQGSEA. The CDR3 region is CSVRTDGEQYF. In nucleotides, the CDR3 is TGCAGCGTACGGACAGATGGCGAGCAGTACTTC.